A selection of T cell receptor beta chains follows, all from one sample in a study of B cell selection in AIRE deficiency. Data came from immunoSEQ multiplex PCR; TCRdb stores just in-frame clones and leaves some out. The table has 20,000 to 25,000 clones, nearly 95% seen once. The specimen sequenced was CD4+CD25+ Tregs sorted from PBMCs. These receptor sequences come from a human donor in good health. The CDR3 runs from the conserved cysteine through the conserved F or W. The D gene is left open where the match is weak. The listing skips clone size in some rows; elsewhere it reads once, few, many or a size class.

DNA	CDR3	size	V	J	D
TGTGCCAGCAGTGATCTACGGTTAGATGGCTACACCTTC	CASSDLRLDGYTF	-	TRBV6-1	TRBJ1-2	-
TGTGCCAGCCGACTAGCGGGAGGAAATGAGCAGTTCTTC	CASRLAGGNEQFF	-	TRBV19	TRBJ2-1	TRBD2
TGTGCCAGCAGCTTAAGGACGGTGTGGCGGGCAAGCTCCTACAATGAGCAGTTCTTC	CASSLRTVWRASSYNEQFF	-	TRBV11-2	TRBJ2-1	-
TGTGCCAGCAGCTTAGTAAGGACCGGGGAGCTGTTTTTT	CASSLVRTGELFF	-	TRBV11-2	TRBJ2-2	-
TGCGCCAGCAGAACGGGCACCGGGGAGCTGTTTTTT	CASRTGTGELFF	once	TRBV5-1	TRBJ2-2	-
TGTGCCACCGTAAACAGGGGATACGAGCAGTACTTC	CATVNRGYEQYF	once	TRBV6-5	TRBJ2-7	TRBD1
TGTGCCAGCAGTCTGACAGGGTTTCACACTGAAGCTTTCTTT	CASSLTGFHTEAFF	once	TRBV6-1	TRBJ1-1	TRBD1
TGTGCCAGCAGGGACAGGGGATGGGGAAACATTCAGTACTTC	CASRDRGWGNIQYF	-	TRBV25-1	TRBJ2-4	TRBD1
TGTGCCAGCACTCCGACAAGGGGCGGGAGGATGTACGAGCAGTACTTC	CASTPTRGGRMYEQYF	-	TRBV27	TRBJ2-7	TRBD2
TGTGCCAGCAGTGTGGAAGGGGGCGCCGAGCAGTACTTC	CASSVEGGAEQYF	once	TRBV2	TRBJ2-7	TRBD1
TGTGCCATCAGTGAGTCGGCAGGACTAGCGGGGCAAGAGACCCAGTACTTC	CAISESAGLAGQETQYF	-	TRBV10-3	TRBJ2-5	TRBD2
TGTGCCAGCAGCTTGGGGGGACTAGCGGGGTCCTACGGGCAGTACTTC	CASSLGGLAGSYGQYF	-	TRBV5-4	TRBJ2-7	TRBD2
TGCGCCAGCAGCTTAGACACGAACACTGAAGCTTTCTTT	CASSLDTNTEAFF	once	TRBV5-1	TRBJ1-1	-
TGTGCCAGTAGTATATTAGAGGGGCGGAGCAATCAGCCCCAGCATTTT	CASSILEGRSNQPQHF	-	TRBV19	TRBJ1-5	-
TGTGCCAGCAGTTTCACAGGGAGGGGGCCAGATACGCAGTATTTT	CASSFTGRGPDTQYF	-	TRBV6-6	TRBJ2-3	-
TGTGCCAGCAGCCAAAGTAGCGACACAGATACGCAGTATTTT	CASSQSSDTDTQYF	-	TRBV5-4	TRBJ2-3	-
TGCGCCAGCAGCTTTGGACAGGCCACTGAAGCTTTCTTT	CASSFGQATEAFF	once	TRBV5-1	TRBJ1-1	TRBD1
TGTGCCAGCAGCCGGACAGTTAAAGAGACCCAGTACTTC	CASSRTVKETQYF	-	TRBV7-2	TRBJ2-5	-
TGCGCCAGCAGCTTGGTCAGCTCCTACGAGCAGTACTTC	CASSLVSSYEQYF	-	TRBV5-1	TRBJ2-7	-
TGCAGTGCTACTACAGGGGGAGAAGCTTTCTTT	CSATTGGEAFF	-	TRBV20-1	TRBJ1-1	TRBD1
TGTGCCAGCAGTTCCCCCGCCAGGGTAGGGGAGACCCAGTACTTC	CASSSPARVGETQYF	-	TRBV6-5	TRBJ2-5	-
TGTGCCAGCAGCTTAGACGCCGGGACTATAAATGAGCAGTTCTTC	CASSLDAGTINEQFF	once	TRBV7-3	TRBJ2-1	TRBD2
TGTGCCAGCAGTAAGGACAGCATGAACACTGAAGCTTTCTTT	CASSKDSMNTEAFF	-	TRBV6-1	TRBJ1-1	-
TGTGCCAGCAGGGAGGACAGGGCCACAGATACGCAGTATTTT	CASREDRATDTQYF	-	TRBV2	TRBJ2-3	TRBD1
TGCGCCAGCAGCCCGGCCGGGACTCAAAGGAACACCGGGGAGCTGTTTTTT	CASSPAGTQRNTGELFF	-	TRBV5-1	TRBJ2-2	-
TGTGCCTGGAGCTCCGACAGAAGTCGTTCACCCCTCCACTTT	CAWSSDRSRSPLHF	-	TRBV30	TRBJ1-6	-
TGCGCCAGCAGCCAAGATCCAAGCGGGACAGCGGGAGATACGCAGTATTTT	CASSQDPSGTAGDTQYF	-	TRBV4-1	TRBJ2-3	-
TGTGCCAGCAGCCAGGGCCTGTGGGGAAACACCATATATTTT	CASSQGLWGNTIYF	-	TRBV4-2	TRBJ1-3	-
TGCGCCAGCAGCCAAACACAGGGCGGAGAGACCCAGTACTTC	CASSQTQGGETQYF	-	TRBV4-1	TRBJ2-5	-
TGCGCCAGCAGCCAAGTCCAGGGGTGGACAGATACGCAGTATTTT	CASSQVQGWTDTQYF	-	TRBV4-1	TRBJ2-3	-
TGCGCCAGCAGCTACTCTAGCGGGGGGAGCTCCTACGAGCAGTACTTC	CASSYSSGGSSYEQYF	-	TRBV5-1	TRBJ2-7	TRBD2